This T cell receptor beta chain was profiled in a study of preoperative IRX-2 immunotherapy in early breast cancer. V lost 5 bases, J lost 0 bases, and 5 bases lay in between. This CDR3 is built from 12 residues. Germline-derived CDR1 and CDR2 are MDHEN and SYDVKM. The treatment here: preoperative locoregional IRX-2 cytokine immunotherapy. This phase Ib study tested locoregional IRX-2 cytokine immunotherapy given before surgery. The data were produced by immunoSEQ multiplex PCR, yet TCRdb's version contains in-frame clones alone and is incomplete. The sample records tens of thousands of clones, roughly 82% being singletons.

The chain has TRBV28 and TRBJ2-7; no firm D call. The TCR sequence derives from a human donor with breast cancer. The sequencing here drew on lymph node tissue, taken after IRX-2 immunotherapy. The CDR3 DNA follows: TGTGCCAGCAGTAGGCGCTCCTACGAGCAGTACTTC. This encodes CASSRRSYEQYF.